Listed below are T cell receptor beta chains from one sample, sequenced in a study of blood T cell repertoires in COVID-19. Clones were read by immunoSEQ multiplex PCR, and TCRdb kept only the in-frame ones, dropping some. The sample lists about 55,000 clones, less than 90% occurring once. Sequencing was performed on peripheral blood. The receptors come from a woman aged 55-70 years with acute or convalescent COVID-19. CDR3s include the opening cysteine and the closing phenylalanine or tryptophan. A D gene is named only where the DNA matches it firmly. Clone size, where shown, is once, few, many, or a class for clones that have expanded.

d_call | clone_size | j_call | v_call | cdr3_aa | cdr3_nt
. | once | TRBJ1-4 | TRBV5-6 | CASSFTATFATNEKLFF | TGTGCCAGCAGCTTCACTGCGACTTTTGCAACTAATGAAAAACTGTTTTTT
. | . | TRBJ2-7 | TRBV5-4 | CASSPKQGNEQYF | TGTGCCAGCAGCCCCAAACAGGGAAACGAGCAGTACTTC
. | once | TRBJ2-7 | TRBV7-2 | CASSLEYSSYEQYF | TGTGCCAGCAGCTTAGAATACAGCTCCTACGAGCAGTACTTC
TRBD2 | . | TRBJ2-4 | TRBV18 | CASSPPSGLAKNIQYF | TGTGCCAGCTCACCGCCTAGCGGGTTAGCCAAAAACATTCAGTACTTC
. | once | TRBJ2-7 | TRBV11-2 | CASSLGGRGEQYF | TGTGCCAGCAGCTTAGGGGGAAGGGGGGAGCAGTACTTC
. | few | TRBJ1-2 | TRBV14 | CASSQGTPNYGYTF | TGTGCCAGCAGCCAAGGGACACCCAACTATGGCTACACCTTC
TRBD2 | . | TRBJ2-5 | TRBV6-5 | CASSAGGEVETQYF | TGTGCCAGCAGCGCGGGGGGCGAAGTGGAGACCCAGTACTTC
. | . | TRBJ2-2 | TRBV6-6 | CASSSLRYTGELFF | TGTGCCAGCAGTTCCTTGCGGTACACCGGGGAGCTGTTTTTT
. | . | TRBJ2-5 | TRBV19 | CASSIDGGGETQYF | TGTGCCAGTAGTATAGACGGGGGAGGAGAGACCCAGTACTTC
. | . | TRBJ1-4 | TRBV10-3 | CAISETAIATNEKLFF | TGTGCCATCAGTGAAACAGCTATTGCAACTAATGAAAAACTGTTTTTT
TRBD1 | . | TRBJ2-7 | TRBV5-1 | CASTPGDRGYEQYF | TGCGCCAGCACTCCCGGGGACAGGGGCTACGAGCAGTACTTC
. | few | TRBJ1-2 | TRBV20-1 | CSVRTLDGYTF | TGCAGTGTCAGAACCCTCGATGGCTACACCTTC
TRBD1 | few | TRBJ2-7 | TRBV28 | CASSPAGTGAYEQYF | TGTGCCAGCAGTCCCGCCGGGACAGGGGCCTACGAGCAGTACTTC
TRBD2 | . | TRBJ2-7 | TRBV13 | CASSLGLAGRSYEQYF | TGTGCCAGCAGCTTAGGGCTAGCGGGCCGTTCCTACGAGCAGTACTTC
. | . | TRBJ1-1 | TRBV24-1 | CATSLKWQREAFF | TGTGCCACCAGTTTGAAATGGCAGCGAGAAGCTTTCTTT
TRBD1 | . | TRBJ1-1 | TRBV5-6 | CASSLGTGLEAFF | TGTGCCAGCAGCTTGGGGACAGGACTTGAAGCTTTCTTT
. | once | TRBJ2-7 | TRBV10-2 | CASSGPSGTPQRDEQYF | TGCGCCAGCAGTGGACCCTCGGGGACACCCCAAAGAGACGAGCAGTACTTC
TRBD1 | . | TRBJ1-2 | TRBV7-2 | CASSLGGGNGYTF | TGTGCCAGCAGCTTAGGAGGGGGCAATGGCTACACCTTC
. | . | TRBJ1-1 | TRBV5-1 | CARGDSLPEAFF | TGCGCCAGAGGGGACTCCCTCCCCGAAGCTTTCTTT
TRBD1 | once | TRBJ2-2 | TRBV5-1 | CASSSNGQGNTGELFF | TGCGCCAGCAGCTCTAACGGACAGGGGAACACCGGGGAGCTGTTTTTT
. | . | TRBJ1-3 | TRBV6-5 | CASSYGSVFSGNTIYF | TGTGCCAGCAGTTACGGTAGCGTTTTCTCTGGAAACACCATATATTTT
TRBD1 | . | TRBJ1-6 | TRBV27 | CASSFGTAYNSPLHF | TGTGCCAGCAGTTTCGGGACAGCTTATAATTCACCCCTCCACTTT
. | . | TRBJ1-5 | TRBV5-1 | CASRWRPDSNQPQHF | TGCGCCAGCAGATGGCGGCCTGATAGCAATCAGCCCCAGCATTTT
. | . | TRBJ2-1 | TRBV18 | CASSPTDSSNEQFF | TGTGCCAGCTCACCAACGGACAGCTCCAATGAGCAGTTCTTC
TRBD1 | . | TRBJ1-6 | TRBV7-3 | CASSRGQGVGPLHF | TGTGCCAGCAGCCGGGGACAGGGCGTGGGACCCCTCCACTTT
TRBD1 | . | TRBJ2-1 | TRBV7-2 | CASSLDPAGGTYNEQFF | TGTGCCAGCAGCTTAGATCCCGCAGGGGGCACCTACAATGAGCAGTTCTTC
. | . | TRBJ1-5 | TRBV28 | CASFTNQPQHF | TGTGCCAGCTTTACTAATCAGCCCCAGCATTTT
. | . | TRBJ1-5 | TRBV5-8 | CASSLSRGKPQHF | TGTGCCAGCAGCCTCTCCAGGGGTAAACCCCAGCATTTT
. | . | TRBJ1-2 | TRBV11-2 | CASSLGFRYGYTF | TGTGCCAGCAGCTTAGGCTTCAGATATGGCTACACCTTC
. | . | TRBJ2-3 | TRBV29-1 | CSVSAGATTDTQYF | TGCAGCGTTTCGGCAGGCGCTACCACAGATACGCAGTATTTT
TRBD1 | . | TRBJ1-1 | TRBV30 | CASRVGTANTEAFF | TGTGCCTCGCGGGTCGGGACAGCGAACACTGAAGCTTTCTTT
. | once | TRBJ2-3 | TRBV5-1 | CASSIDSADTQYF | TGCGCCAGCAGCATAGATAGTGCGGATACGCAGTATTTT